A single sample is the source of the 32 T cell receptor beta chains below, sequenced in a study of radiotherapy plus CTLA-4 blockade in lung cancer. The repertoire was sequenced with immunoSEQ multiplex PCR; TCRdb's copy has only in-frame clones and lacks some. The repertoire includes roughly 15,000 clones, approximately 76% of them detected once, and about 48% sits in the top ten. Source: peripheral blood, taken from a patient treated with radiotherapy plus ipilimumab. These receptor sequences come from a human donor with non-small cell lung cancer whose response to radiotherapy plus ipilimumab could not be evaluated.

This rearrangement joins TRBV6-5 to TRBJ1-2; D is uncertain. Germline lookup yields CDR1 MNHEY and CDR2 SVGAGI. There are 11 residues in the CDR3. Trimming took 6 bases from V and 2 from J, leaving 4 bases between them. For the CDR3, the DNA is TGTGCCAGCAGACGGAACTATGGCTACACCTTC. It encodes CASRRNYGYTF.

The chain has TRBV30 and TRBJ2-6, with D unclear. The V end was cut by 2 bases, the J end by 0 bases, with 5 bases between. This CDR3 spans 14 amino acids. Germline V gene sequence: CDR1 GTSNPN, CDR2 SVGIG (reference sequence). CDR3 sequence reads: CAWSRDSGANVLTF. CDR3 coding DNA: TGTGCCTGGAGTAGAGACTCTGGGGCCAACGTCCTGACTTTC.

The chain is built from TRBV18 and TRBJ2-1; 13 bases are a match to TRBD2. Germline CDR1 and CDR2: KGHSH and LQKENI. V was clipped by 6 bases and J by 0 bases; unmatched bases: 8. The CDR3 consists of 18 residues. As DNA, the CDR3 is TGTGCCAGCTCCACACGGACTAGCGGGGGAAGCTCCTACAATGAGCAGTTCTTC. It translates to CASSTRTSGGSSYNEQFF. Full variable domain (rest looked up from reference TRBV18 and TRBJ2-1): NAGVMQNPRHLVRRRGQEARLRCSPMKGHSHVYWYRQLPEEGLKFMVYLQKENIIDESGMPKERFSAEFPKEGPSILRIQQVVRGDSAAYFCASSTRTSGGSSYNEQFFGPGTRLTVL.

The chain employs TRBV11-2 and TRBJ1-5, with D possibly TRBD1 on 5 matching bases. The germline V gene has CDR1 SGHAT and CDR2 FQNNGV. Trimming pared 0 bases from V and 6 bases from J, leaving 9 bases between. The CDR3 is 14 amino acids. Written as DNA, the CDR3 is TGTGCCAGCAGCTTAGAGGGGGGGAGTCAGCCCCAGCATTTT. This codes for CASSLEGGSQPQHF.

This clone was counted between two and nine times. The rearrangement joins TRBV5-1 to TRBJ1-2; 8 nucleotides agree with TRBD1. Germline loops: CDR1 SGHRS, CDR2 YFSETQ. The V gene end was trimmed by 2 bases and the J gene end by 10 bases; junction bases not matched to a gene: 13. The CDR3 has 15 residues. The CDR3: CASSLTAGTGGTYTF. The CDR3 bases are TGCGCCAGCAGCTTAACCGCCGGGACAGGAGGAACCTACACCTTC.

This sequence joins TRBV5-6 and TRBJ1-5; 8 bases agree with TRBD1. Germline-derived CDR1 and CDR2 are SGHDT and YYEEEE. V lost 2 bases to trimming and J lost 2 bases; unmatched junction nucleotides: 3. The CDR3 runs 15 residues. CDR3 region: CASSLAGQGNQPQHF. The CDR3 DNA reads TGTGCCAGCAGCTTAGCGGGACAGGGCAATCAGCCCCAGCATTTT.

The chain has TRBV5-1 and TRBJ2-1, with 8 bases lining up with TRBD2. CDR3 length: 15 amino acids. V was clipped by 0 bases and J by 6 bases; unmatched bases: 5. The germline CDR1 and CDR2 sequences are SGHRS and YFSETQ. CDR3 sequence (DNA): TGCGCCAGCAGCTTGGACGGGGGGGCCTTCAATGAGCAGTTCTTC. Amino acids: CASSLDGGAFNEQFF.

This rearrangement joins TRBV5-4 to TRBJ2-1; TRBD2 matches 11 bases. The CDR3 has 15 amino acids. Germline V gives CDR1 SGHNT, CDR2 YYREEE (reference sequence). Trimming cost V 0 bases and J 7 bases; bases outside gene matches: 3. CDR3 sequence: CASSLGLAGLNEQFF. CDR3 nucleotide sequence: TGTGCCAGCAGCTTGGGACTAGCGGGGTTAAATGAGCAGTTCTTC.

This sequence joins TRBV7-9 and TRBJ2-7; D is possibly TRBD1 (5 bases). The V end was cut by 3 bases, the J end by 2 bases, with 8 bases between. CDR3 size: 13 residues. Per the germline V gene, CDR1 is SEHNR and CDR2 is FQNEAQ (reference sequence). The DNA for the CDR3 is TGTGCCAGCAGCTTGGGCAGGGCCTACGAGCAGTACGTC. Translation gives CASSLGRAYEQYV.

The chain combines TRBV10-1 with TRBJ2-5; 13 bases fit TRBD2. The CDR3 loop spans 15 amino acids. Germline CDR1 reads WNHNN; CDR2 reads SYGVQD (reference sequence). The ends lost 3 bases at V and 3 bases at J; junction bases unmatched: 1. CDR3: CASSEGTSGEETQYF. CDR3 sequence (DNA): TGCGCCAGCAGTGAAGGGACTAGCGGGGAAGAGACCCAGTACTTC.

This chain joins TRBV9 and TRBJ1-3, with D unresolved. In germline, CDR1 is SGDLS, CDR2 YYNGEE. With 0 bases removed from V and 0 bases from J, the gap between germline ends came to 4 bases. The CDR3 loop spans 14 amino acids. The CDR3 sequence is CASSVGLSGNTIYF. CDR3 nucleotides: TGTGCCAGCAGCGTAGGACTCTCTGGAAACACCATATATTTT.

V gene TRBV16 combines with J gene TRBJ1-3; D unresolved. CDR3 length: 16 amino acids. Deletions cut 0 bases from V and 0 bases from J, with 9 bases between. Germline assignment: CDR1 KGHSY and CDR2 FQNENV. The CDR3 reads CASSQSRPSSGNTIYF. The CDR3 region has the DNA TGTGCCAGCAGCCAATCTCGACCTAGCTCTGGAAACACCATATATTTT. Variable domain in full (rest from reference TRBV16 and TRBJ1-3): GEEVAQTPKHLVRGEGQKAKLYCAPIKGHSYVFWYQQVLKNEFKFLISFQNENVFDETGMPKERFSAKCLPNSPCSLEIQATKLEDSAVYFCASSQSRPSSGNTIYFGEGSWLTVV.

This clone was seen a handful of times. The CDR3 is CASRYGLSGNTIYF. The CDR3 coding sequence is TGTGCCAGCAGGTATGGACTCTCTGGAAACACCATATATTTT. The V call is TRBV6-1, the J call TRBJ1-3; D ambiguous. The CDR3 length is 14 residues. The germline V gene encodes CDR1 MNHNS and CDR2 SASEGT. Trimming removed 6 bases from V and 0 bases from J, with 9 bases in between.

CDR3: CSVSGVRTEAFF. The CDR3 DNA sequence: TGCAGCGTTTCAGGGGTACGGACTGAAGCTTTCTTT. The gene calls are TRBV29-1 and TRBJ1-1, with a weak D call TRBD1 (6 bases). The CDR3 sequence is 12 residues long. CDR1 is SQVTM and CDR2 is ANQGSEA in the germline V gene. V lost 5 bases and J 5 bases, leaving 12 bases between the germline ends.

The CDR3, as DNA: TGTGCCAGCAGCCAAGAGCTAGGTTTGCGGGGAAGTGGCTACACCTTC. Encoded protein: CASSQELGLRGSGYTF. The V and J genes are TRBV7-2 and TRBJ1-2; D remains unclear. CDR1 SGHTA and CDR2 FQGNSA come from the germline V gene. The germline V and J ends were trimmed by 5 bases and 7 bases, with 23 bases remaining between them. The CDR3 runs to 16 residues.

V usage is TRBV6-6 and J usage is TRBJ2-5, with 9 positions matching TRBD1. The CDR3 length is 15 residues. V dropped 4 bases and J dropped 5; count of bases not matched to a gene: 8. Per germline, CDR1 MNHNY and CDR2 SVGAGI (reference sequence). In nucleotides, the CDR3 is TGTGCCAGCAGTTCAGGACAGGGGAGGGTTGAGACCCAGTACTTC. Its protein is CASSSGQGRVETQYF.

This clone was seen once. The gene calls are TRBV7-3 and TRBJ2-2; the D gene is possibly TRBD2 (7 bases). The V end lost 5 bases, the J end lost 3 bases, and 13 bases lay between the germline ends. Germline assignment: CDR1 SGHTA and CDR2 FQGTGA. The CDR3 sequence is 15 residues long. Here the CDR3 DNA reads TGTGCCAGCAGCGAAAGGGGGGGCGACACCGGGGAGCTGTTTTTT. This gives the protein CASSERGGDTGELFF.

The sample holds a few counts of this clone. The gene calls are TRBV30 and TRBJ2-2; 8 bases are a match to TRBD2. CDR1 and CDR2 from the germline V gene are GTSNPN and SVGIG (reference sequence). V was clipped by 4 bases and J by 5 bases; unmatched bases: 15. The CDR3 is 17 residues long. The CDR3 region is CAWKSPGGAVQTGELFF. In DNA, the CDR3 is TGTGCCTGGAAATCCCCGGGGGGGGCCGTTCAAACCGGGGAGCTGTTTTTT.

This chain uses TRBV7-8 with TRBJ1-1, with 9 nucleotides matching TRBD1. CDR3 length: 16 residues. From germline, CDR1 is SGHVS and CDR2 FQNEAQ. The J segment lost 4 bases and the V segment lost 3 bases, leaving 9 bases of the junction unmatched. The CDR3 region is CASSLGTGLFTTEAFF. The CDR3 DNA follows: TGTGCCAGCAGCTTGGGGACAGGGCTTTTTACCACTGAAGCTTTCTTT.

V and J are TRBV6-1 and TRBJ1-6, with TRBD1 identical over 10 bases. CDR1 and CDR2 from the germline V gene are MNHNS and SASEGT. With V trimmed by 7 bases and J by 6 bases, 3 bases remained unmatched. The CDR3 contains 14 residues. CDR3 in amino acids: CASNRDRGNSPLHF. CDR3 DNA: TGTGCCAGCAACCGGGACAGGGGTAATTCACCCCTCCACTTT.

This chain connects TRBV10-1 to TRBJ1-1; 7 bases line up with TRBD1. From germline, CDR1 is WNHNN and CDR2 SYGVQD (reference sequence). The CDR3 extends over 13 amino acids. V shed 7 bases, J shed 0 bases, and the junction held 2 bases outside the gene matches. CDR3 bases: TGCGCCAGCAAGGGACAGATGAACACTGAAGCTTTCTTT. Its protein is CASKGQMNTEAFF.

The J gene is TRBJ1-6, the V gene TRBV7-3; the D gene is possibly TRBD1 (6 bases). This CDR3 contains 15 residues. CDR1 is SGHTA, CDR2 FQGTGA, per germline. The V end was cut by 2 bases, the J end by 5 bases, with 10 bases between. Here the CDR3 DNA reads TGTGCCAGCAGCTTACAGGGGCGAAATAATTCACCCCTCCACTTT. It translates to CASSLQGRNNSPLHF.

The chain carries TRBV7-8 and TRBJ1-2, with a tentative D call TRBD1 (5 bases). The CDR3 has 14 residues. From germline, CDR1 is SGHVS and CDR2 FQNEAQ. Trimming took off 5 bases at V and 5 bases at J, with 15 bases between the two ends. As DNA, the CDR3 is TGTGCCAGCAGCGAAGCAGGGTCGAGTTATGGCTACACCTTC. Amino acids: CASSEAGSSYGYTF.

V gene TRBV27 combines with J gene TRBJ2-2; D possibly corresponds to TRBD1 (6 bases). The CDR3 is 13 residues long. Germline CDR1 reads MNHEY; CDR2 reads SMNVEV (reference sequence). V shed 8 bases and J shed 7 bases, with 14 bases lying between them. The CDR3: CASRGQTNGELFF. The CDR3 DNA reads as TGTGCCAGCCGCGGACAGACCAACGGGGAGCTGTTTTTT.

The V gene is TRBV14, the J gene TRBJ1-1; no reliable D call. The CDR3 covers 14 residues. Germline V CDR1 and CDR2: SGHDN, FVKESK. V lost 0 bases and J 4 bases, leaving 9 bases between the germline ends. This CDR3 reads CASSQEGRATEAFF. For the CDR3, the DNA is TGTGCCAGCAGCCAAGAGGGGAGGGCCACTGAAGCTTTCTTT.

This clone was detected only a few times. The CDR3 DNA follows: TGTGCCAGCAGCTACTACGAGGGGCAGGGAGGGACCCAGTACTTC. This encodes CASSYYEGQGGTQYF. V usage is TRBV4-2 and J usage is TRBJ2-5; TRBD2 is a possible D gene (6 bases). V lost 5 bases, J lost 7 bases, and 20 bases lay in between. Germline CDR1 LGHNA, CDR2 YNFKEQ. The CDR3 covers 15 residues.

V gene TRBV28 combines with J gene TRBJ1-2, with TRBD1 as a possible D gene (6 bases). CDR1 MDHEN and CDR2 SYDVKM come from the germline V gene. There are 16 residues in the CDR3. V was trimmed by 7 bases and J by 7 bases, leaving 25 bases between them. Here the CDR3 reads CASNPITGLLGGGYTF. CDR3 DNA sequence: TGTGCCAGCAACCCAATAACCGGCCTACTAGGGGGTGGCTACACCTTC.

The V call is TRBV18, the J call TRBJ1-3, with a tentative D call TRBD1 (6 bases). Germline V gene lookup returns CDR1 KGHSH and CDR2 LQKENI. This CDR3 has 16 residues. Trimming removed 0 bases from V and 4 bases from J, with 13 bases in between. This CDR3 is CASSPPQGPGGNTIYF. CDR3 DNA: TGTGCCAGCTCACCACCGCAGGGGCCAGGGGGAAACACCATATATTTT.

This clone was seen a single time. The CDR3 reads CSVGLVGTEAFF. The DNA for the CDR3 is TGCAGCGTTGGACTGGTCGGTACTGAAGCTTTCTTT. The chain recombines TRBV29-1 with TRBJ1-1; D is undetermined. The CDR3 has 12 residues. Trimming cost V 4 bases and J 5 bases, with 11 bases left between them. Germline CDR1 is SQVTM and CDR2 is ANQGSEA.

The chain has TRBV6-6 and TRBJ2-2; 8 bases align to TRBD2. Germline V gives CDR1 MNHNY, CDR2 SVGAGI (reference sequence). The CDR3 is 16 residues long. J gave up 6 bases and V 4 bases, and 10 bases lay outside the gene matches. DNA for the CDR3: TGTGCCAGCAGTTCCCCGGGGGGGGAGCAGGCCGGGGAGCTGTTTTTT. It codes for CASSSPGGEQAGELFF.

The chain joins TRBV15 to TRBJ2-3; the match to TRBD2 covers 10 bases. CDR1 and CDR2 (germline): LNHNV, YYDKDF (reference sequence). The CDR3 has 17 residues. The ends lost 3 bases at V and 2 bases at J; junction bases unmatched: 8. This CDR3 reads CATSRASGGLHTDTQYF. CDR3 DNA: TGTGCCACCAGCAGGGCTAGCGGGGGCCTCCACACAGATACGCAGTATTTT.

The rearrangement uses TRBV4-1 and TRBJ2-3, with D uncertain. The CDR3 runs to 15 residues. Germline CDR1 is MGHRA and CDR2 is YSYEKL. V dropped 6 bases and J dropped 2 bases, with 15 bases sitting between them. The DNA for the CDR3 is TGCGCCAGCAGTACCGACTGGGTGTTCACAGATACGCAGTATTTT. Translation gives CASSTDWVFTDTQYF.